Listed below are T cell receptor beta chains from one sample, sequenced in a study of blood T cell repertoires in COVID-19. Data came from immunoSEQ multiplex PCR; TCRdb stores just in-frame clones and leaves some out. This sample has fewer than 400,000 clones, with roughly 90% found just once. Sequencing used peripheral blood. These receptors were obtained from a woman under 40 with COVID-19, enrolled during active disease. The CDR3 runs from the conserved cysteine through the conserved F or W. D genes are given only for firm matches. Clone sizes are given selectively: once, few, many, or a class where the clone is expanded.

V: TRBV27
D: NA
J: TRBJ1-2
size: NA
DNA: TGTGCCAGCAGTCAATCACCTGACGGGGGCTACACCTTC
CDR3: CASSQSPDGGYTF

V: TRBV10-3
D: NA
J: TRBJ2-1
size: NA
DNA: TGTGCCATCAGTGAATTGGGGGCCTCATACAATGAGCAGTTCTTC
CDR3: CAISELGASYNEQFF

V: TRBV27
D: NA
J: TRBJ2-1
size: NA
DNA: TGTGCCAGCAGCCCCACAGACCACTACAATGAGCAGTTCTTC
CDR3: CASSPTDHYNEQFF

V: TRBV10-3
D: NA
J: TRBJ1-2
size: NA
DNA: TGTGCCATCAGTGAGTCGGACCAAGCGGGGGGCTACACCTTC
CDR3: CAISESDQAGGYTF

V: TRBV21-1
D: NA
J: TRBJ2-7
size: NA
DNA: TGTGCCAGCAGCAAAGTGGGTGTCAGGGCGCCGATCCAATACGAGCAGTACTTC
CDR3: CASSKVGVRAPIQYEQYF

V: TRBV28
D: NA
J: TRBJ1-1
size: NA
DNA: TGTGCCACCCGGACATCTATGAACACTGAAGCTTTCTTT
CDR3: CATRTSMNTEAFF

V: TRBV10-1
D: TRBD2
J: TRBJ2-1
size: NA
DNA: TGCGCCAGCAGTGAGTCTAGCGGGGGACACAATGAGCAGTTCTTC
CDR3: CASSESSGGHNEQFF

V: TRBV7-9
D: TRBD1
J: TRBJ2-1
size: few
DNA: TGTGCCAGCAGCTGGGGACAGGGGGAGTTCGATGAGCAGTTCTTC
CDR3: CASSWGQGEFDEQFF

V: TRBV5-5
D: NA
J: TRBJ1-1
size: NA
DNA: TGTGCCAGCACCAGTGCTCCCGCGAACACTGAAGCTTTCTTT
CDR3: CASTSAPANTEAFF

V: TRBV29-1
D: NA
J: TRBJ1-4
size: NA
DNA: TGCAGCGTTGAAGCAGGGGCTAATGAAAAACTGTTTTTT
CDR3: CSVEAGANEKLFF

V: TRBV15
D: NA
J: TRBJ2-5
size: once
DNA: TGTGCCACCCCTAAGGGGTGTGGCTGGCGAGAGACCCAGTACTTC
CDR3: CATPKGCGWRETQYF

V: TRBV2
D: TRBD1
J: TRBJ2-2
size: NA
DNA: TGTGCCAGCAGTGGAAGGGGGCGAAACACCGGGGAGCTGTTTTTT
CDR3: CASSGRGRNTGELFF

V: TRBV24-1
D: TRBD2
J: TRBJ2-3
size: NA
DNA: TGTGCCACCAGTGATCTACGAGCGGGAGGCCGTTTTAGCACAGATACGCAGTATTTT
CDR3: CATSDLRAGGRFSTDTQYF

V: TRBV28
D: TRBD1
J: TRBJ1-1
size: NA
DNA: TGTGCCAGCGGTTCTCCCGGGACAGGGTTCACTGAAGCTTTCTTT
CDR3: CASGSPGTGFTEAFF

V: TRBV19
D: TRBD1
J: TRBJ1-5
size: NA
DNA: TGTGCCAGTAGTATTCGGACAGGGGGCGCGTATCAGCCCCAGCATTTT
CDR3: CASSIRTGGAYQPQHF

V: TRBV11-2
D: TRBD2
J: TRBJ2-3
size: once
DNA: TGTGCCAGCAGCCCCCGGGGGTACCTAGCGGGAGGGCCTAATACGCAGTATTTT
CDR3: CASSPRGYLAGGPNTQYF

V: TRBV7-2
D: NA
J: TRBJ1-3
size: NA
DNA: TGTGCCAGCAGCTTAAGGGCAGGGATGGTTTCTGGAAACACCATATATTTT
CDR3: CASSLRAGMVSGNTIYF

V: TRBV19
D: NA
J: TRBJ2-3
size: NA
DNA: TGTGCCAGTAGTATAGATCTCGGTCCAGGGGTGAGAGATACGCAGTATTTT
CDR3: CASSIDLGPGVRDTQYF